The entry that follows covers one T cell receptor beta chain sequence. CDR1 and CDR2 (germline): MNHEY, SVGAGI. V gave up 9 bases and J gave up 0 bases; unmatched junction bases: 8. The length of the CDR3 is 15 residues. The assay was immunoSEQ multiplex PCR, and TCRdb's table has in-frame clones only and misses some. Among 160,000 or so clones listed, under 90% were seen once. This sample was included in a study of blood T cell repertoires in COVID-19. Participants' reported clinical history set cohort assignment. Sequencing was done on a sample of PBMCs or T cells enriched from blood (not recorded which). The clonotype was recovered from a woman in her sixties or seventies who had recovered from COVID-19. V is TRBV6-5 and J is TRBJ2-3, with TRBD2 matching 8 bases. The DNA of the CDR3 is TGTGCCAGAGCGGGGGCTTCCTTTAGCACAGATACGCAGTATTTT. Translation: CARAGASFSTDTQYF.